The next 26 T cell receptor beta chains were all read from a single sample in a study of control samples from healthy donors and cancer patients. The assay was immunoSEQ multiplex PCR, and TCRdb's table has in-frame clones only and misses some. The sample has fewer than 250,000 clones, roughly nine tenths seen once. The sequenced sample consisted of blood. These receptors were taken from a man aged 25-45 years in good health.

This rearrangement joins TRBV15 to TRBJ1-5; D is perhaps TRBD1 (6 bases). With 5 bases removed from V and 0 bases from J, the gap between germline ends came to 14 bases. The CDR3 extends over 16 amino acids. Germline V gene lookup returns CDR1 LNHNV and CDR2 YYDKDF (reference sequence). CDR3 nucleotides: TGTGCCACCAGCCTTTGGAGGGGGAATAGCAATCAGCCCCAGCATTTT. It codes for CATSLWRGNSNQPQHF.

The V gene is TRBV25-1, the J gene TRBJ1-5, with 9 bases aligning to TRBD1. This CDR3 region has 16 residues. Germline V CDR1 and CDR2: MGHDK, SYGVNS. After removal of 9 bases from V and 4 bases from J, the junction contained 13 bases not matched to a gene. The CDR3 loop reads CASSGGQGGWNQPQHF. CDR3 coding DNA: TGTGCCAGTTCGGGGGGACAGGGCGGCTGGAATCAGCCCCAGCATTTT.

This chain connects TRBV27 to TRBJ2-1, with D perhaps assigned TRBD1 or TRBD2 (5 bases each). Germline V gene sequence: CDR1 MNHEY, CDR2 SMNVEV (reference sequence). The V and J ends lost 5 bases and 1 base respectively, with 15 bases between them. The CDR3 length is 16 residues. The DNA for the CDR3 is TGTGCCAGCAGTCCATGGCGGGCAGGGTCCTACAATGAGCAGTTCTTC. It yields the protein CASSPWRAGSYNEQFF.

V is TRBV19 and J is TRBJ1-5; tentatively, D is TRBD1 (5 bases). Per the germline V gene, CDR1 is LNHDA and CDR2 is SQIVND (reference sequence). The CDR3 consists of 13 residues. V lost 5 bases to trimming and J lost 5 bases, with 10 bases between them. This CDR3 is CASSQGLYQPQHF. Here the CDR3 DNA reads TGTGCCAGTAGTCAGGGACTCTATCAGCCCCAGCATTTT. Complete variable domain (other parts from reference TRBV19 and TRBJ1-5): DGGITQSPKYLFRKEGQNVTLSCEQNLNHDAMYWYRQDPGQGLRLIYYSQIVNDFQKGDIAEGYSVSREKKESFPLTVTSAQKNPTAFYLCASSQGLYQPQHFGDGTRLSIL.

The chain uses TRBV2 and TRBJ2-7, with TRBD1 identical over 7 bases. V dropped 10 bases and J dropped 2; count of bases not matched to a gene: 5. From germline, CDR1 is SNHLY and CDR2 FYNNEI. The CDR3 contains 12 residues. This CDR3 reads CATRDRPYEQYF. The CDR3 nucleotides read TGTGCCACCAGGGACAGACCCTACGAGCAGTACTTC.

The rearrangement uses TRBV10-2 and TRBJ1-2, with TRBD1 matching over 8 bases. CDR1 WSHSY and CDR2 SAAADI come from the germline V gene. The CDR3 runs 13 residues. V lost 5 bases, J lost 3 bases, and 2 bases stayed unmatched. The DNA of the CDR3 is TGCGCCAGCAGTCCGGACAGGGACTATGGCTACACCTTC. As protein: CASSPDRDYGYTF.

The chain uses TRBV6-1 and TRBJ1-6; D gene unclear. The V and J ends lost 2 bases and 10 bases respectively, with 12 bases between them. The CDR3 runs to 14 residues. The germline CDR1 and CDR2 sequences are MNHNS and SASEGT. The DNA for the CDR3 is TGTGCCAGCAGTGAACTAGACGAGGCCTCACCCCTCCACTTT. Translated: CASSELDEASPLHF.

The chain is built from TRBV2 and TRBJ1-2; 7 bases are a match to TRBD1. The J segment lost 2 bases and the V segment lost 6 bases, leaving 9 bases of the junction unmatched. This CDR3 is 15 amino acids long. Germline V gene sequence: CDR1 SNHLY, CDR2 FYNNEI. The DNA of the CDR3 is TGTGCCAGCAGCCCAGGTGGACAGGCCAACTATGGCTACACCTTC. It codes for CASSPGGQANYGYTF.

This sequence joins TRBV6-5 and TRBJ2-7, with a tentative D call TRBD2 (6 bases). Trimming removed 6 bases at V and 0 bases at J, with 12 bases between. This CDR3 spans 14 amino acids. Germline CDR1 and CDR2: MNHEY and SVGAGI. CDR3 DNA: TGTGCCAGCAGCCTTAGCGGAAGCTCCTACGAGCAGTACTTC. Residues: CASSLSGSSYEQYF.

This chain uses TRBV19 with TRBJ2-3, with 10 bases matching TRBD2. With 8 bases clipped from V and 5 bases from J, the junction kept 4 bases outside the gene matches. Germline V lookup: CDR1 LNHDA, CDR2 SQIVND (reference sequence). The CDR3 length is 13 residues. The CDR3 is CASRGLAVDTQYF. The DNA for the CDR3 is TGTGCCAGTCGCGGACTAGCGGTAGATACGCAGTATTTT. Combining the CDR3 with reference TRBV19 and TRBJ2-3 gives the whole variable domain DGGITQSPKYLFRKEGQNVTLSCEQNLNHDAMYWYRQDPGQGLRLIYYSQIVNDFQKGDIAEGYSVSREKKESFPLTVTSAQKNPTAFYLCASRGLAVDTQYFGPGTRLTVL.

V gene TRBV10-1 combines with J gene TRBJ2-3, with a tentative D call TRBD2 (6 bases). Deletions cut 3 bases from V and 0 bases from J, with 7 bases between. The germline CDR1 and CDR2 sequences are WNHNN and SYGVQD (reference sequence). The CDR3 is made up of 14 amino acids. This CDR3 is CASSDAGSTDTQYF. Written as DNA, the CDR3 is TGCGCCAGCAGTGACGCGGGAAGCACAGATACGCAGTATTTT.

The chain is built from TRBV19 and TRBJ2-7, with D tentatively TRBD2 (5 bases). There are 15 residues in the CDR3. Trimming stripped 3 bases from V and 0 bases from J, with 12 bases between. Germline CDR1 is LNHDA and CDR2 is SQIVND (reference sequence). CDR3 sequence reads: CASSMWGDPSYEQYF. CDR3 sequence (DNA): TGTGCCAGTAGTATGTGGGGAGACCCCTCCTACGAGCAGTACTTC.

The rearrangement links TRBV5-1 to TRBJ2-1, with D possibly being TRBD2 (5 bases). The CDR3 totals 14 residues. Trimming shortened V by 4 bases and J by 3 bases, and 11 bases separated the two germline ends. Germline assignment: CDR1 SGHRS and CDR2 YFSETQ. The CDR3 spells CASSTADFYNEQFF. Here the CDR3 DNA reads TGCGCCAGCAGCACGGCGGACTTCTACAATGAGCAGTTCTTC.

The genes are TRBV6-5 and TRBJ1-5, with D possibly matching TRBD1 (6 bases). The CDR3 is made up of 14 amino acids. The germline gives CDR1 MNHEY, CDR2 SVGAGI. Trimming removed 6 bases from V and 1 base from J, with 10 bases in between. CDR3 sequence: CASSVGQSNQPQHF. CDR3 coding DNA: TGTGCCAGCAGCGTCGGACAGAGCAATCAGCCCCAGCATTTT.

J is TRBJ1-1 and V is TRBV7-6; 10 nucleotides agree with TRBD1. This CDR3 contains 16 residues. Germline values: CDR1 SGHVS, CDR2 FNYEAQ. J gave up 1 base and V 5 bases, and 7 bases lay outside the gene matches. CDR3 sequence (DNA): TGTGCCAGCAGCGCGGGACAGGGGACGGGGAACACTGAAGCTTTCTTT. As protein: CASSAGQGTGNTEAFF.

V usage is TRBV12-5 and J usage is TRBJ2-3, with TRBD1 matching over 8 bases. Germline V gives CDR1 LGHNT, CDR2 FRNRAP. This CDR3 is 17 amino acids long. Trimming at V came to 1 base and at J to 2 bases, leaving 8 bases not matched to a gene. The CDR3 loop reads CASGLDQGAAATDTQYF. The CDR3 bases are TGTGCTAGTGGTTTGGACCAGGGGGCGGCGGCCACAGATACGCAGTATTTT.

This clone was seen a few times. CDR3 in DNA: TGCGCCAGCAGTGAGCGGGGAAGGGGCACTGAAGCTTTCTTT. It specifies CASSERGRGTEAFF. The rearrangement links TRBV10-1 to TRBJ1-1; a possible D gene is TRBD1 (5 bases). CDR1 and CDR2 from the germline V gene are WNHNN and SYGVQD (reference sequence). The CDR3 loop spans 14 amino acids. The V gene lost 2 bases and the J gene lost 4 bases, with 11 bases spanning the gap.

The J gene is TRBJ1-4, the V gene TRBV6-1, with TRBD1 matching over 10 bases. The V segment lost 4 bases and the J segment 8 bases; nucleotides outside the gene matches: 10. CDR1 MNHNS and CDR2 SASEGT come from the germline V gene. The CDR3 loop spans 16 amino acids. Here the CDR3 DNA reads TGTGCCAGCAGTGGACCGGGACAGGGGAATCCAGAAAAACTGTTTTTT. Translating it yields CASSGPGQGNPEKLFF.

CDR3 nucleotide sequence: TGTGCCAGCAGCTCGGGACAGGGAAATTCACCCCTCCACTTT. Translation: CASSSGQGNSPLHF. V usage is TRBV7-3 and J usage is TRBJ1-6; 9 bases align to TRBD1. CDR1 is SGHTA, CDR2 FQGTGA, per germline. V was clipped by 4 bases and J by 7 bases; unmatched bases: 2. The CDR3 has 14 residues. Drawing the rest from reference TRBV7-3 and TRBJ1-6, the complete variable domain is GAGVSQTPSNKVTEKGKYVELRCDPISGHTALYWYRQSLGQGPEFLIYFQGTGAADDSGLPNDRFFAVRPEGSVSTLKIQRTERGDSAVYLCASSSGQGNSPLHFGNGTRLTVT.

The CDR3 coding sequence is TGTGCCAGCAGACGTGACAGGGGGAATGAAAAACTGTTTTTT. Its protein product is CASRRDRGNEKLFF. The chain couples TRBV6-5 to TRBJ1-4; 9 nucleotides agree with TRBD1. Per germline, CDR1 MNHEY and CDR2 SVGAGI. V gave up 6 bases and J gave up 5 bases; unmatched junction bases: 4. The CDR3 loop spans 14 amino acids.

This sequence joins TRBV27 and TRBJ2-3; 9 nucleotides match TRBD2. Germline CDR1 and CDR2: MNHEY and SMNVEV (reference sequence). CDR3 size: 17 residues. After removal of 5 bases from V and 3 bases from J, the junction contained 12 bases not matched to a gene. Written as DNA, the CDR3 is TGTGCCAGCAGTAAAAATAGAGCGGGGGGTGGGACAGATACGCAGTATTTT. Protein product: CASSKNRAGGGTDTQYF.

The chain employs TRBV10-3 and TRBJ1-1; possibly TRBD1 for D (6 bases). The CDR3 length is 14 residues. Germline values: CDR1 ENHRY, CDR2 SYGVKD. V gave up 3 bases and J gave up 1 base, with 9 bases separating them. The CDR3 loop is CAISDRGKNTEAFF. Written as DNA, the CDR3 is TGTGCCATCAGTGATAGGGGGAAGAACACTGAAGCTTTCTTT.

CDR3 bases: TGTGCCAGCAGTGAAAACAGGGGGTTGAACACTGAAGCTTTCTTT. As protein: CASSENRGLNTEAFF. This rearrangement joins TRBV6-1 to TRBJ1-1, with TRBD1 matching over 8 bases. J lost 0 bases, V lost 2 bases, and 2 bases had no gene match. Germline V gene data show CDR1 as MNHNS and CDR2 as SASEGT. There are 15 residues in the CDR3.

The V gene is TRBV19, the J gene TRBJ1-2, with D possibly TRBD1 on 6 matching bases. Germline V gene lookup returns CDR1 LNHDA and CDR2 SQIVND (reference sequence). The CDR3 covers 14 residues. The V end was cut by 6 bases, the J end by 5 bases, with 16 bases between. The CDR3: CASSSRGPPYGYTF. CDR3 nucleotides: TGTGCCAGTAGCTCTCGGGGGCCGCCATATGGCTACACCTTC.

In DNA form, the CDR3 reads TGCGCCAGCAGCCAAGACCGGAGTTCTGGGGCCAACGTCCTGACTTTC. As protein: CASSQDRSSGANVLTF. The rearrangement links TRBV4-1 to TRBJ2-6; D remains unclear. This CDR3 has 16 amino acids. Germline CDR1 is MGHRA and CDR2 is YSYEKL. Between the trimmed V and J ends, which lost 0 bases and 1 base, there was a span of 7 bases.

V gene TRBV7-6 combines with J gene TRBJ1-1, with 8 nucleotides matching TRBD1. Germline loops: CDR1 SGHVS, CDR2 FNYEAQ. The CDR3 contains 11 residues. V was pared by 5 bases and J by 10 bases, with 3 bases of the junction left unmatched. The CDR3 region has the DNA TGTGCCAGCAGCCTGGGACAGGCAGCTTTCTTT. Translating gives CASSLGQAAFF.